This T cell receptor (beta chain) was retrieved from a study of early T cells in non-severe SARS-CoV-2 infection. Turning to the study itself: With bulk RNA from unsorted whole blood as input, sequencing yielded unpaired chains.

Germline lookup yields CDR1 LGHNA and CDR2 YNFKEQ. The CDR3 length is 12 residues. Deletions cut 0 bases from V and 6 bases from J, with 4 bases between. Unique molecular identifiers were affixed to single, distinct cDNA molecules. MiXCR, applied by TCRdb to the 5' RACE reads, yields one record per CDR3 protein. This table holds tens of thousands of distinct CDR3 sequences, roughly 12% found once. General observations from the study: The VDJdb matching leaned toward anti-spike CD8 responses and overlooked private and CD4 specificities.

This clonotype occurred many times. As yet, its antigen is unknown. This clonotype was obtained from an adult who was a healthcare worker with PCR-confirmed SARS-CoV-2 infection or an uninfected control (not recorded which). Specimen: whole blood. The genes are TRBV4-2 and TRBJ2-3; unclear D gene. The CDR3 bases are TGTGCCAGCAGCCAAGAAAGGGATACGCAGTATTTT. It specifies CASSQERDTQYF.